These 5 T cell receptor beta chains share one sample of origin, sequenced in a study of T cell responses to AZD1222 COVID-19 vaccine. The protocol was immunoSEQ multiplex PCR, while the TCRdb copy is restricted to in-frame clones and leaves out a portion. The data hold 110,000 to 150,000 clones, with around 90% observed a single time. The specimen was peripheral blood, collected on day 0 of AZD1222 vaccination. These receptors all come from an adult in good health.

The V gene is TRBV4-1, the J gene TRBJ1-5; a possible D gene is TRBD1 (6 bases). This CDR3 region has 18 residues. The V end was cut by 3 bases, the J end by 5 bases, with 23 bases between. Germline V gives CDR1 MGHRA, CDR2 YSYEKL. The CDR3 sequence: CASSHLYRVPMGDQPQHF. The CDR3 bases are TGCGCCAGCAGCCATCTCTACAGGGTCCCTATGGGTGATCAGCCCCAGCATTTT.

The V call is TRBV24-1, the J call TRBJ2-3; D is perhaps TRBD2 (6 bases). V was pared by 4 bases and J by 4 bases, with 11 bases between. The V gene's germline CDR1 is KGHDR and CDR2 SFDVKD. This CDR3 contains 14 residues. CDR3 sequence: CATSDGSGSDTQYF. The CDR3 DNA reads TGTGCCACCAGTGACGGGAGTGGTTCAGATACGCAGTATTTT.

The genes are TRBV18 and TRBJ2-2, with TRBD1 matching over 8 bases. Germline V lookup: CDR1 KGHSH, CDR2 LQKENI. The V gene end was trimmed by 4 bases and the J gene end by 5 bases; junction bases not matched to a gene: 3. This CDR3 has 14 residues. CDR3 DNA: TGTGCCAGCTCACAGACAGGGGATACCGGGGAGCTGTTTTTT. It is translated as CASSQTGDTGELFF.

This clone appeared once. The chain combines TRBV19 with TRBJ2-2; 8 bases match TRBD2. Germline V CDR1 and CDR2: LNHDA, SQIVND (reference sequence). Trimming removed 8 bases from V and 0 bases from J; junction bases left unmatched: 8. The CDR3 is 16 amino acids. The CDR3 DNA is TGTGCCAGTTTCCTAGCGGGCGGCGCGAACACCGGGGAGCTGTTTTTT. Translation gives CASFLAGGANTGELFF.

This clone was seen a few times. The chain couples TRBV6-5 to TRBJ2-1; the D gene is possibly TRBD1 (6 bases). This CDR3 is 15 amino acids long. V was pared by 6 bases and J by 3 bases, with 15 bases between. CDR1 is MNHEY and CDR2 is SVGAGI in the germline V gene. As DNA, the CDR3 is TGTGCCAGCAGGACCTACAGGGATTACTACAATGAGCAGTTCTTC. Translating it yields CASRTYRDYYNEQFF.